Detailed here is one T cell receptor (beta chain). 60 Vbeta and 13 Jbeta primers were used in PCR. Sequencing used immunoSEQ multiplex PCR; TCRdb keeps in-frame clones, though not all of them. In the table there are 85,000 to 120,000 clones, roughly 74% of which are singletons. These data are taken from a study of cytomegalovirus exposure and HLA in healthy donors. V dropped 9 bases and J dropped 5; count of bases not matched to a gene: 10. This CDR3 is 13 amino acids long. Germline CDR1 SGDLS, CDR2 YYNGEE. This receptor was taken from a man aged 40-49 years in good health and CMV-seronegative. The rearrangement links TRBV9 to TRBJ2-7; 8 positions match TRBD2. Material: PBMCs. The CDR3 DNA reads TGTGCCACCGCTCCAGCGGGGGTGCACGAGCAGTACTTC. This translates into CATAPAGVHEQYF. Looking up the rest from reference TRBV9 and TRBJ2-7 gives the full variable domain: DSGVTQTPKHLITATGQRVTLRCSPRSGDLSVYWYQQSLDQGLQFLIQYYNGEERAKGNILERFSAQQFPDLHSELNLSSLELGDSALYFCATAPAGVHEQYFGPGTRLTVT.